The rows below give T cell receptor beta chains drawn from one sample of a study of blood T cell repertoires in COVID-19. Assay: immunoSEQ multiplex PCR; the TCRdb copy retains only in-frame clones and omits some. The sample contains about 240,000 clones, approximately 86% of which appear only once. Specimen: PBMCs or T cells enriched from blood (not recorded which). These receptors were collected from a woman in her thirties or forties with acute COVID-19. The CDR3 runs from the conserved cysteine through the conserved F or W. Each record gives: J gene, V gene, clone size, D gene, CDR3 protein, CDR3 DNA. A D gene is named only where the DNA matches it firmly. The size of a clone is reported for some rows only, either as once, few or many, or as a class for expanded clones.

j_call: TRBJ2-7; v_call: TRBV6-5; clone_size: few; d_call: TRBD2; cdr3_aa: CASVAGILAGDEQYF; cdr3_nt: TGTGCCAGCGTAGCGGGGATCCTAGCGGGAGACGAGCAGTACTTC
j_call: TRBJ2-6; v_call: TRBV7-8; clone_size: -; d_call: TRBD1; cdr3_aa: CASSYPTRQQGPESGANVLTF; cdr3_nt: TGTGCCAGCAGCTACCCCACCCGCCAACAGGGGCCGGAATCTGGGGCCAACGTCCTGACTTTC
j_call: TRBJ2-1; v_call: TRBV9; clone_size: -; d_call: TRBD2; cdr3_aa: CASGGTSGTPGYEQFF; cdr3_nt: TGTGCCAGCGGGGGGACTAGCGGGACTCCGGGGTATGAGCAGTTCTTC
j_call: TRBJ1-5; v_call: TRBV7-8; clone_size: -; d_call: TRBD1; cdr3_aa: CASSVRDRELGQPQHF; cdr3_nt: TGTGCCAGCAGCGTTCGGGACAGGGAATTGGGTCAGCCCCAGCATTTT
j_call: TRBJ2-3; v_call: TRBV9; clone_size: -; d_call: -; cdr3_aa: CASSTGGFQADTQYF; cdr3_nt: TGTGCCAGCAGCACCGGAGGGTTCCAGGCTGATACGCAGTATTTT
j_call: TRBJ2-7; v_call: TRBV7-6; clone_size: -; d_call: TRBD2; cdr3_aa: CASSTLTSGRIYEQYF; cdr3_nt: TGTGCCAGCAGCACGCTGACTAGCGGGAGGATCTACGAGCAGTACTTC
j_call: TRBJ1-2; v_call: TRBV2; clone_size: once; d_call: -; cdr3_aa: CASTGEGGFSYGYTF; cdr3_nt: TGTGCCAGCACCGGGGAGGGCGGATTCAGCTATGGCTACACCTTC
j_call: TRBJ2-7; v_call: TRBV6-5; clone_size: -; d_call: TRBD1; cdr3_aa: CASSPATGRSYEQYF; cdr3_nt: TGTGCCAGCAGTCCCGCGACAGGGAGAAGCTACGAGCAGTACTTC
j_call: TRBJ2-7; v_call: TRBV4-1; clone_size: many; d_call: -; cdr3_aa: CASSQISSGEPYEQYF; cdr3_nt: TGCGCCAGCAGCCAGATTTCTTCCGGGGAACCTTACGAGCAGTACTTC
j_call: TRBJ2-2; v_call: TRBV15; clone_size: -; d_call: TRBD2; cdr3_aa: CATSRERMGGTGELFF; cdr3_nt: TGTGCCACCAGCAGAGAGAGGATGGGGGGGACCGGGGAGCTGTTTTTT
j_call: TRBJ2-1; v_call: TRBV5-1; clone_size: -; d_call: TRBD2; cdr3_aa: CASSLGTSGINEQFF; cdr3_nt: TGCGCCAGCAGCTTGGGTACTAGCGGGATCAATGAGCAGTTCTTC
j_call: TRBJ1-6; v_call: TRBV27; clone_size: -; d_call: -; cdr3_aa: CASSFSERDSPLHF; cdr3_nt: TGTGCCAGCAGTTTCAGTGAGAGGGATTCACCCCTCCACTTT
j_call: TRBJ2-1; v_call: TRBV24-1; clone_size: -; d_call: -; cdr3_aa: CATSDLSRGNEQFF; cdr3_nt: TGTGCCACCAGTGATTTGAGCAGGGGAAATGAGCAGTTCTTC
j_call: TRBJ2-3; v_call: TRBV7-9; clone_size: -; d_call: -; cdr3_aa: CASSLASGTDTQYF; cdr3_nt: TGTGCCAGCAGCTTGGCTAGCGGCACAGATACGCAGTATTTT
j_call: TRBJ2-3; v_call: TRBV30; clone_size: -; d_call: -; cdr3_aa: CAWEPQGKGTDTQYF; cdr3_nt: TGTGCCTGGGAACCACAGGGAAAAGGCACAGATACGCAGTATTTT
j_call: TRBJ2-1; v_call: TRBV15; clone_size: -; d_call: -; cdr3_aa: CATSRVREVSYNEQFF; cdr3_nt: TGTGCCACCAGCAGAGTGAGGGAGGTCTCCTACAATGAGCAGTTCTTC
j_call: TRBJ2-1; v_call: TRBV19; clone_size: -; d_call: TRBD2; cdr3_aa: CASSISLAGVNEQFF; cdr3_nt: TGTGCCAGTAGTATCAGTCTAGCGGGAGTTAATGAGCAGTTCTTC
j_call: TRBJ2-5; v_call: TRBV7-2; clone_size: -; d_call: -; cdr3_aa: CASSLGGVGMYQETQYF; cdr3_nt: TGTGCCAGCAGCTTAGGGGGAGTAGGGATGTACCAAGAGACCCAGTACTTC
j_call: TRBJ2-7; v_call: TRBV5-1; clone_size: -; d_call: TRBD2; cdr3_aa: CASSVTSGGSDEQYF; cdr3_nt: TGCGCCAGCAGCGTCACTTCGGGAGGGTCCGACGAGCAGTACTTC
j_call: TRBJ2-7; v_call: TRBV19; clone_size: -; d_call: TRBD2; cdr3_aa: CATRTSGSTYEQYF; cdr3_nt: TGTGCCACCAGGACTAGCGGGAGTACTTACGAGCAGTACTTC
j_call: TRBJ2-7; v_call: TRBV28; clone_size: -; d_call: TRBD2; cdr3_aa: CASTSLAGDSYEQYF; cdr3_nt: TGTGCCAGCACCTCACTAGCGGGAGATTCCTACGAGCAGTACTTC
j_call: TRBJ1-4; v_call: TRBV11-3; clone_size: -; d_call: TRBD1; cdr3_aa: CASSLSPTGGNEKLFF; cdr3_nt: TGTGCCAGCAGCTTATCGCCGACAGGGGGAAATGAAAAACTGTTTTTT
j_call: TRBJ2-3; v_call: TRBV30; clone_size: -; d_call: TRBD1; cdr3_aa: CALNRGTNTDTQYF; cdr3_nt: TGTGCACTCAACAGGGGGACAAACACAGATACGCAGTATTTT
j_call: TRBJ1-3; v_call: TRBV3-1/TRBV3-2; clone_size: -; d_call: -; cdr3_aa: CASSQATHSGNTIYF; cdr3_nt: TGTGCCAGCAGCCAAGCTACTCACTCTGGAAACACCATATATTTT
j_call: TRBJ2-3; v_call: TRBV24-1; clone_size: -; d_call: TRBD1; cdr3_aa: CATGEQGNTDTQYF; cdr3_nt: TGTGCCACCGGGGAACAGGGGAACACAGATACGCAGTATTTT
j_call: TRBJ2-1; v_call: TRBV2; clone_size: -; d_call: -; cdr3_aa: CATRDSFSYEQFF; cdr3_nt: TGTGCCACCCGGGACTCATTCTCCTATGAGCAGTTCTTC
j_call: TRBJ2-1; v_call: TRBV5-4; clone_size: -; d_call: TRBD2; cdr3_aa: CASSPESLADNEQFF; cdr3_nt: TGTGCCAGCAGCCCTGAATCACTAGCGGACAATGAGCAGTTCTTC
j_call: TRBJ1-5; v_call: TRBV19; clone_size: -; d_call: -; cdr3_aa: CASSTGIYSNQPQHF; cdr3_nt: TGTGCCAGTAGTACCGGGATTTATAGCAATCAGCCCCAGCATTTT
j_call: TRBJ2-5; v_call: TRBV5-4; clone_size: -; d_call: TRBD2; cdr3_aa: CATRYGLAGQETQYF; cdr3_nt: TGTGCCACCCGCTATGGACTAGCGGGACAAGAGACCCAGTACTTC
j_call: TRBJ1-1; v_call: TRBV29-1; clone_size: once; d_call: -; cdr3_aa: CSVSNTEAFF; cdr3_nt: TGCAGCGTTTCTAACACTGAAGCTTTCTTT
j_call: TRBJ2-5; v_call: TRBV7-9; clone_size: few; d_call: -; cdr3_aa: CASSFREQTQYF; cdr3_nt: TGTGCCAGCAGCTTCAGGGAACAGACCCAGTACTTC
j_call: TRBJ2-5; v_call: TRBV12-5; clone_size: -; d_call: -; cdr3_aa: CASGLDLGILEETQYF; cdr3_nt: TGTGCTAGTGGTTTGGATTTAGGCATCCTAGAAGAGACCCAGTACTTC
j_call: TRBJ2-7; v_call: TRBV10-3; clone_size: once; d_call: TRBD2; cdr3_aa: CAISEPTSGRYEQYF; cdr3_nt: TGTGCCATCAGTGAGCCAACCAGCGGGAGATACGAGCAGTACTTC
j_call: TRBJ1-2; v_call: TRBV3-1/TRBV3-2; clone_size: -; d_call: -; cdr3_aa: CASSQDRAGDGYTF; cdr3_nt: TGTGCCAGCAGCCAAGATAGGGCAGGGGATGGCTACACCTTC
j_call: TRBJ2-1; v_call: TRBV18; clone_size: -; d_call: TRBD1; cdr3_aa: CASSLTGTEHNEQFF; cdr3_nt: TGTGCCAGCTCACTGACCGGGACAGAGCACAATGAGCAGTTCTTC
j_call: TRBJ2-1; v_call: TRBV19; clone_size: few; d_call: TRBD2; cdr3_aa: CASRKGLAVSYNEQFF; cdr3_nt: TGTGCCAGTAGGAAGGGACTAGCGGTCTCCTACAATGAGCAGTTCTTC
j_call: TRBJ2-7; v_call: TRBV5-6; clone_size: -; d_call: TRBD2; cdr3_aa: CASSLMGLAGPYEQYF; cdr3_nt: TGTGCCAGCAGCTTGATGGGACTAGCGGGCCCCTACGAGCAGTACTTC
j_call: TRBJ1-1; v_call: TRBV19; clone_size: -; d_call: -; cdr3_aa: CASRPPVNTEAFF; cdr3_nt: TGTGCCAGTAGGCCCCCGGTGAACACTGAAGCTTTCTTT
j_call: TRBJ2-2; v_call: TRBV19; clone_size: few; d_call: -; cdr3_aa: CASSILGARTGELFF; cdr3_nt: TGTGCCAGTAGTATACTGGGGGCGCGTACCGGGGAGCTGTTTTTT
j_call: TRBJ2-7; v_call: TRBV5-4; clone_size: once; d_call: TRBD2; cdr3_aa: CASSSGLAGVGEQYF; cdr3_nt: TGTGCCAGCAGCTCCGGACTAGCGGGAGTTGGTGAGCAGTACTTC
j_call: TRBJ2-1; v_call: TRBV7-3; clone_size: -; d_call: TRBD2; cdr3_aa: CASSPRGDSFYEQFF; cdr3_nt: TGTGCCAGCAGCCCACGGGGGGACTCATTCTATGAGCAGTTCTTC
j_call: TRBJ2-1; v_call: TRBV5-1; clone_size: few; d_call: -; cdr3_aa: CASSLGEEDEQFF; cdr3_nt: TGCGCCAGCAGCTTGGGCGAAGAGGATGAGCAGTTCTTC
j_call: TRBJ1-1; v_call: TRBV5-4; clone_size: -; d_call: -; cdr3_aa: CASSLDRYNTEAFF; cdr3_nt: TGTGCCAGCAGCTTAGACAGATACAACACTGAAGCTTTCTTT
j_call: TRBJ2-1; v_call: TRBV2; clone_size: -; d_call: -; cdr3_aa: CASSGKKGGNEQFF; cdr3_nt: TGTGCCAGCAGTGGAAAGAAAGGAGGTAATGAGCAGTTCTTC
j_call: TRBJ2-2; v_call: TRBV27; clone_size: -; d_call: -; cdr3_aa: CASSFGGTGELFF; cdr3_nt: TGTGCCAGCAGTTTCGGGGGTACCGGGGAGCTGTTTTTT
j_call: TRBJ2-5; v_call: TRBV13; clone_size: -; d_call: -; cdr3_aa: CASSRRLPGETQYF; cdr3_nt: TGTGCCAGCAGCCGCCGACTACCCGGGGAGACCCAGTACTTC
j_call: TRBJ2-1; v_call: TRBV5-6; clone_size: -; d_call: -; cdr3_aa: CASSFIGEQFF; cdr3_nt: TGTGCCAGCAGTTTCATCGGTGAGCAGTTCTTC
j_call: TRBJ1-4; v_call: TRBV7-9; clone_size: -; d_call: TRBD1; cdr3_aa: CASSLRQGAREKLFF; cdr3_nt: TGTGCCAGCAGCTTGCGACAGGGGGCGCGTGAAAAACTGTTTTTT
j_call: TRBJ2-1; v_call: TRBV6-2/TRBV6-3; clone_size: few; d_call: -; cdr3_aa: CASSYTGTNNEQFF; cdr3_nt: TGTGCCAGCAGTTACACGGGAACTAACAATGAGCAGTTCTTC
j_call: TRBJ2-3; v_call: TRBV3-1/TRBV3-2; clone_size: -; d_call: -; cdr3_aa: CASSQGEDTQYF; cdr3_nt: TGTGCCAGCAGCCAAGGGGAGGATACGCAGTATTTT
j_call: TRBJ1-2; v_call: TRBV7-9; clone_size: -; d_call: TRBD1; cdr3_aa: CASSSTGGWYGYTF; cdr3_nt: TGTGCCAGCAGTTCAACAGGGGGCTGGTATGGCTACACCTTC